This T cell receptor beta chain derives from a study of cytomegalovirus exposure and HLA in healthy donors. General study findings and limits: A missense DCLRE1C variant was associated with V- and J-gene trimming of TCR beta chains in a later analysis, and an independent cohort replicated the association. Within a later analysis, the majority of CMV-associated TCR beta chains appeared HLA-restricted. TCR association rates varied by HLA locus in a later analysis, with DRB1 highest and HLA-C lowest.

Both 60 Vbeta primers and 13 Jbeta primers went into the PCR. Data came from immunoSEQ multiplex PCR; TCRdb stores just in-frame clones and leaves some out. The profile covers about 120,000 clones, with 70% to 80% appearing a single time and roughly 8.2% taken by the ten largest. Details on this clone: Its antigen remains unidentified.

The specimen sequenced was PBMCs. The source is a woman between 40 and 55 years old in good health and CMV-seropositive.

CDR3 residues: CASLRGQMNTEAFF. The CDR3 bases are TGTGCCAGTCTTAGGGGACAGATGAACACTGAAGCTTTCTTT. The V and J genes are TRBV2 and TRBJ1-1; 7 bases line up with TRBD1. This CDR3 has 14 residues. Germline CDR1 is SNHLY and CDR2 is FYNNEI. J was trimmed by 0 bases and V by 9 bases; bases with no gene match: 7.